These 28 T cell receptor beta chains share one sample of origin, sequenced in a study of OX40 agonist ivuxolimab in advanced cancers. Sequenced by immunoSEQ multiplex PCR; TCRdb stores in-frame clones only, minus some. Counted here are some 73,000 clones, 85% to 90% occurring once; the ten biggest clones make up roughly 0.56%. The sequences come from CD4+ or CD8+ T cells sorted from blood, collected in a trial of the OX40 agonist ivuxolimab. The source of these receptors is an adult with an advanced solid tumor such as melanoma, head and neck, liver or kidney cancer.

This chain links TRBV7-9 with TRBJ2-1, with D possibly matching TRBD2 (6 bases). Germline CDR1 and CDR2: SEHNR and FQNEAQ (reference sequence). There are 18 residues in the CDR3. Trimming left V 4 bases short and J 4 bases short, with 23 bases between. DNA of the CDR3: TGTGCCAGCAGCTGGCCGATTGGAGGGAAAAAAGGGTACAATGAGCAGTTCTTC. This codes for CASSWPIGGKKGYNEQFF.

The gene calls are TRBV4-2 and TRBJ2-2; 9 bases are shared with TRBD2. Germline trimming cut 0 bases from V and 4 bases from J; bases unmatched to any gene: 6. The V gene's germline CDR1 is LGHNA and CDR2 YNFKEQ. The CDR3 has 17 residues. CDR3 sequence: CASSQDGAGGTTGELFF. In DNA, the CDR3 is TGTGCCAGCAGCCAAGATGGGGCGGGAGGGACCACCGGGGAGCTGTTTTTT.

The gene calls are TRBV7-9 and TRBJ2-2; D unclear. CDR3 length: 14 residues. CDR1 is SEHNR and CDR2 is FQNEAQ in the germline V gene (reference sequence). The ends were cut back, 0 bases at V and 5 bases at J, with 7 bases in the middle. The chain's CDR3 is CASSLAGKTGELFF. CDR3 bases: TGTGCCAGCAGCTTAGCGGGCAAGACCGGGGAGCTGTTTTTT.

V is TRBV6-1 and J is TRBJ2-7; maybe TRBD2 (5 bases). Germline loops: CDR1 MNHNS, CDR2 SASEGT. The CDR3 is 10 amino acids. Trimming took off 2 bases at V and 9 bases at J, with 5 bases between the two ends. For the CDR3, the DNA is TGTGCCAGCAGTGAACGGGGGCAGTACTTC. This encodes CASSERGQYF.

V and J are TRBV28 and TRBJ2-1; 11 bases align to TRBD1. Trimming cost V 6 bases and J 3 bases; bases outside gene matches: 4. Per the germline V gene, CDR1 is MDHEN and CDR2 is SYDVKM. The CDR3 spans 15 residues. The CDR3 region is CASRGDRGVYNEQFF. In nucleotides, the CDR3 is TGTGCCAGCAGGGGGGACAGGGGGGTCTACAATGAGCAGTTCTTC.

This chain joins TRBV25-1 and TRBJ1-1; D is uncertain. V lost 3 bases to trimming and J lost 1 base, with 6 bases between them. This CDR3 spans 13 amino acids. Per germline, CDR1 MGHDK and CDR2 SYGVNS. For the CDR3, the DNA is TGTGCCAGCAGTGATGCGGGGAACACTGAAGCTTTCTTT. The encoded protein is CASSDAGNTEAFF.

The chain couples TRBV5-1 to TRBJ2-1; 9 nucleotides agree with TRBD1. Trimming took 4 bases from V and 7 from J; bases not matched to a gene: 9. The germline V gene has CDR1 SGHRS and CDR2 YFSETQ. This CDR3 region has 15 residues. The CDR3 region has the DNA TGCGCCAGCAGCCAGGGACAGGGTAGTTATAATGAGCAGTTCTTC. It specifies CASSQGQGSYNEQFF.

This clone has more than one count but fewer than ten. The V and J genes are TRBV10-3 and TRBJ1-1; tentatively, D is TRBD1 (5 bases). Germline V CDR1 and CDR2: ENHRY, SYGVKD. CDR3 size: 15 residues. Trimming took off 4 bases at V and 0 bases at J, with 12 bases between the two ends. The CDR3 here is CAISVGRGMNTEAFF. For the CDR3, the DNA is TGTGCCATCAGTGTGGGACGGGGGATGAACACTGAAGCTTTCTTT.

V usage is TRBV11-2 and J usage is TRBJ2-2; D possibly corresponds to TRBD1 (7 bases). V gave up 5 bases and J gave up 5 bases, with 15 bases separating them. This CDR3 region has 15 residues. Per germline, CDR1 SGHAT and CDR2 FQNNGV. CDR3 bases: TGTGCCAGCAGCAAGAGACAGGGAGGAACCGGGGAGCTGTTTTTT. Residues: CASSKRQGGTGELFF.

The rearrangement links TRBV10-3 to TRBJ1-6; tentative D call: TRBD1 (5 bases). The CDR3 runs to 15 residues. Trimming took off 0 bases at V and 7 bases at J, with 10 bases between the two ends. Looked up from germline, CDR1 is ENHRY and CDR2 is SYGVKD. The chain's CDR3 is CAISESSGFNSPLHF. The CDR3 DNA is TGTGCCATCAGTGAGTCATCAGGGTTCAATTCACCCCTCCACTTT.

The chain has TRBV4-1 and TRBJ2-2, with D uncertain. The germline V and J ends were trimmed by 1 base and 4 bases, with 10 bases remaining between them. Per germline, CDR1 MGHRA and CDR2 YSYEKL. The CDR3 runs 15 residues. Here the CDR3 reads CASSQVFGFTGELFF. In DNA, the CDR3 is TGCGCCAGCAGCCAAGTATTCGGATTCACCGGGGAGCTGTTTTTT.

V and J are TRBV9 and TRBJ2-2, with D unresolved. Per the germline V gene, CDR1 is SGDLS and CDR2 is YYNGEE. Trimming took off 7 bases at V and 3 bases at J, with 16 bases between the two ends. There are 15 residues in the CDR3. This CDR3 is CASGRTVRYTGELFF. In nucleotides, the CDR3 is TGTGCCAGCGGACGGACGGTGCGTTACACCGGGGAGCTGTTTTTT.

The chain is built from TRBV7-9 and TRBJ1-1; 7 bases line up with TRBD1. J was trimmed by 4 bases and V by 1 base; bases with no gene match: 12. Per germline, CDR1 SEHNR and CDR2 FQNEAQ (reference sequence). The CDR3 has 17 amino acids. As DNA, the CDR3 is TGTGCCAGCAGCTTAGGGGGAACGAGGGGGCTGGTCACTGAAGCTTTCTTT. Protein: CASSLGGTRGLVTEAFF.

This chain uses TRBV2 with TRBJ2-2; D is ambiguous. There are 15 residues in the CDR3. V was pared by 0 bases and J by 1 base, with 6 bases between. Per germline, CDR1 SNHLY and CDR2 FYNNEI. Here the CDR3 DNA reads TGTGCCAGCAGTGAAGCTATGGGGAACACCGGGGAGCTGTTTTTT. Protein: CASSEAMGNTGELFF.

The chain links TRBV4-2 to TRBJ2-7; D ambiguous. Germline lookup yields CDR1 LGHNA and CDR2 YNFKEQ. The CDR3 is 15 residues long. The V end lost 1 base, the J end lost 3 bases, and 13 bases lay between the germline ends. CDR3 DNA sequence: TGTGCCAGCAGCCAAGGCGGCATGCGGATCTACGAGCAGTACTTC. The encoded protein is CASSQGGMRIYEQYF.

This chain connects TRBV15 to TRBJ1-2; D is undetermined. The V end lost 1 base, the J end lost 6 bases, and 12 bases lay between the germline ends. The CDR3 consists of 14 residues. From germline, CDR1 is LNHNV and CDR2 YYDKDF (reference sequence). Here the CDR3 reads CATSRGIGSDGYTF. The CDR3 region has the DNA TGTGCCACCAGCAGAGGCATAGGGTCGGATGGCTACACCTTC.

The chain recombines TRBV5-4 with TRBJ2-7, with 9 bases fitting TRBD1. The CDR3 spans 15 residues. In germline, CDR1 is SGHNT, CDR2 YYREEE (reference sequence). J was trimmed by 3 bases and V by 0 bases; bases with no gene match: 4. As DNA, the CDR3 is TGTGCCAGCAGCTTGGGACAGGGGGTTGACTACGAGCAGTACTTC. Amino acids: CASSLGQGVDYEQYF.

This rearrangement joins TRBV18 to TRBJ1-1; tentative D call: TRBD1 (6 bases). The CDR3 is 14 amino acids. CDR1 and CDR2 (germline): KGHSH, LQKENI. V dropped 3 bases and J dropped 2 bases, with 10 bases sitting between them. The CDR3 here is CASSPWTDNTEAFF. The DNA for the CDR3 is TGTGCCAGCTCACCGTGGACAGATAACACTGAAGCTTTCTTT.

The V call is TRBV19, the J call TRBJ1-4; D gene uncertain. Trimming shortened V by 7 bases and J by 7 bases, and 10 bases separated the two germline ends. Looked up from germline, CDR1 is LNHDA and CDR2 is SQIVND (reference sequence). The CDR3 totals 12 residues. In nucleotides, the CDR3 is TGTGCCAGTATAGGTGAGGGTGAAAAACTGTTTTTT. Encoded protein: CASIGEGEKLFF.

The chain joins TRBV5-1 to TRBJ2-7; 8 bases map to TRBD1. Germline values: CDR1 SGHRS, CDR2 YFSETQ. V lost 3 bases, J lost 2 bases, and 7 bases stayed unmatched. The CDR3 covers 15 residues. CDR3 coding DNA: TGCGCCAGCAGCTCTAGACAGGGGATACCCTACGAGCAGTACTTC. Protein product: CASSSRQGIPYEQYF.

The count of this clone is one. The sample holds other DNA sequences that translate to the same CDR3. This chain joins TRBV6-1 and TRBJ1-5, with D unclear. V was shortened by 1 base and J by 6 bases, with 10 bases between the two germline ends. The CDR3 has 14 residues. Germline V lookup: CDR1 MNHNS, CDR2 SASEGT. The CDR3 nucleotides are TGTGCCAGCAGTGAAGAGTGGGGAGTTCAGCCCCAGCATTTT. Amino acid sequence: CASSEEWGVQPQHF.

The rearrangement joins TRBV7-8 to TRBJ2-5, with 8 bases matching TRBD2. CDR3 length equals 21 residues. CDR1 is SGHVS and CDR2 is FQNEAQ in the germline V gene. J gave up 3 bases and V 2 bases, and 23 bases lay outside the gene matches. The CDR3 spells CASSLSIKTSARSGREETQYF. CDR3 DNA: TGTGCCAGCAGCTTAAGCATCAAGACTAGCGCGAGATCGGGACGGGAAGAGACCCAGTACTTC.

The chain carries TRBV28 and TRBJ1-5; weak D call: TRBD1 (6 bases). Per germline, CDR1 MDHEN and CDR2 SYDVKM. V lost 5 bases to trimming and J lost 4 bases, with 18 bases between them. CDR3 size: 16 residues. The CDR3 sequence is CASSTQKAGENQPQHF. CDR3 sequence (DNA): TGTGCCAGCAGTACGCAGAAGGCAGGGGAAAATCAGCCCCAGCATTTT.

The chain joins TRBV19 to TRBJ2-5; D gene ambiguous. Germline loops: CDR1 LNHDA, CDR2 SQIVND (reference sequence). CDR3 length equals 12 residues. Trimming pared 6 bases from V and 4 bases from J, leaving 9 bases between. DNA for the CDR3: TGTGCCAGTAGCGGCATTGGAGAGACCCAGTACTTC. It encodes CASSGIGETQYF.

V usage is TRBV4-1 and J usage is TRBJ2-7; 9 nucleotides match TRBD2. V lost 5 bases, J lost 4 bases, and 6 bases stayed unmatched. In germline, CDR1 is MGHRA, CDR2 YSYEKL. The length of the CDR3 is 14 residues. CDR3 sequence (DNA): TGCGCCAGCAGCAACGGGACTAGCAGATACGAGCAGTACTTC. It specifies CASSNGTSRYEQYF.

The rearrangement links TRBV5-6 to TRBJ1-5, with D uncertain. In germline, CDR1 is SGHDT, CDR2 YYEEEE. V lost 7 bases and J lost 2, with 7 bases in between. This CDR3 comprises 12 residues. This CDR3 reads CASRSGNQPQHF. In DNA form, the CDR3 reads TGTGCCAGCCGGAGCGGCAATCAGCCCCAGCATTTT.

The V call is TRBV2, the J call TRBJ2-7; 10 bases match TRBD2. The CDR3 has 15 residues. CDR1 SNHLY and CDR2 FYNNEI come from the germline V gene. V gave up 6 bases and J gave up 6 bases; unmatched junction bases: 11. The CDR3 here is CASSPQLAGSPEQYF. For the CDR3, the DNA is TGTGCCAGCAGCCCCCAACTAGCGGGGAGTCCCGAGCAGTACTTC.

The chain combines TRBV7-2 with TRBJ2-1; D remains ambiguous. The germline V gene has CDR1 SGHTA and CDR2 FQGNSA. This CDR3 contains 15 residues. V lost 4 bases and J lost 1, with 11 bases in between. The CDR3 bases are TGTGCCAGCAGCTCAGAAGGGCCATCCTACAATGAGCAGTTCTTC. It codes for CASSSEGPSYNEQFF.